This T cell receptor (beta chain) was retrieved from a study of regulatory T cells in long-lasting Graves disease. The wider study: The antithyroid drugs taken by newly diagnosed Graves' patients had been used for under 3 months.

Time point denoted: newly diagnosed GD, antithyroid drugs for less than 3 months. PBMCs were the source of the RNA used for TCR sequencing. Germline CDR1 and CDR2: MDHEN and SYDVKM. With V trimmed by 6 bases and J by 7 bases, 9 bases remained unmatched. CDR3 length: 15 amino acids. This clonotype was counted a few times. Relying on iRepertoire HTBI primers and Arm-PCR of CDR3 regions, the team built TCR beta libraries. In the authors' workflow: Taken together, the samples had fewer than 65 TRBV and 14 TRBJ segments identified. TCRdb used MiXCR to reprocess the multiplex PCR reads, holding one entry per CDR3 protein. TCRdb's processing, not the authors', yielded these V and J calls. Here the sample spans 680,000 or so distinct CDR3 sequences, roughly 16% being singletons. These data were also filed under a second study, of T cells in Graves' hyperthyroidism and ophthalmopathy. Turning to that study: The primer set for the first-round RT-PCR of the TCR CDR3 was HTBI. Blood also held most thyroid clonotypes expanded beyond 0.001.

The rearrangement joins TRBV28 to TRBJ2-2; 9 nucleotides match TRBD1. This receptor was taken from a woman aged 25 to 45 with Graves disease. The sequences come from peripheral blood mononuclear cells (PBMCs), collected at new diagnosis, from a patient treated with antithyroid drugs. The CDR3 spells CASRRQGGGGGELFF. DNA of the CDR3: TGTGCCAGCAGGAGACAGGGGGGTGGTGGCGGGGAGCTGTTTTTT.